This TCR beta chain was sequenced in a study of blood T cells in healthy people across ages. A second PCR, run for about 7 to 11 cycles, used a sample-barcoded 5' primer plus a J-beta primer mix. TCRdb redid the calling of the 5' RACE reads with MiXCR, one entry per CDR3 protein. The table includes 1.5 million to 2 million distinct CDR3 sequences, about 30% detected once. For every donor, a draw yielded around 10 milliliters of peripheral blood. As concerns this clonotype: Its target is not known. One end of the junction varies from germline; a read error may be responsible.

Germline lookup yields CDR1 MNHEY and CDR2 SVGAGI. The CDR3 contains 17 residues. Study-level points and caveats: It was found that TCR beta diversity correlated strongly with the percentage of naive T cells. The authors considered diversity estimates from one million T cells to be underestimates. PBMCs were not sorted, which prevented a conclusive comparison of naive versus antigen-experienced cells.

The rearrangement uses TRBV6-5 and TRBJ2-2; possible D gene TRBD2, 6 bases. The source material was blood. The origin of this receptor is a woman in her twenties or thirties in good health. CDR3 amino acids: CAGSYSYAGTNTGELFF. Here the CDR3 DNA reads TGTGCCGGCAGTTACTCCTATGCGGGGACGAACACCGGGGAGCTGTTTTTT.